Listed below are T cell receptor beta chains from one sample, sequenced in a study of cytotoxic CD8 clonotypes in ibrutinib-treated CLL. Only in-frame clones appear in the TCRdb table, and some are missing; sequencing was by immunoSEQ multiplex PCR. The sample shows around 330,000 clones, 60% to 80% of them seen only once. This sample comprised PBMCs, obtained after 36 months of ibrutinib treatment. The origin of the receptors is a human donor with chronic lymphocytic leukemia. Each CDR3 is given with its conserved first and last residue. A D gene is named only where the DNA matches it firmly. Expanded clones are given a class, and other clones once, few, many or no size at all.

clone_size	d_call	v_call	j_call	cdr3_nt	cdr3_aa
.	TRBD2	TRBV4-1	TRBJ2-7	TGCGCCAGCAGCCAAATCCAGCGGGGACCCTACGAGCAGTACTTC	CASSQIQRGPYEQYF
.	TRBD2	TRBV20-1	TRBJ2-3	TGCAGTGCTAGTAGCGGGGGGGGCTTTAGATTT	CSASSGGGFRF
.	.	TRBV11-2	TRBJ2-3	TGTGCCAGCAGCTTAGCGGGGGGCCGCACAGATACGCAGTATTTT	CASSLAGGRTDTQYF
.	TRBD2	TRBV2	TRBJ2-1	TGTGCCAGCAGAAGCGGGGGGGCCTACAATGAGCAGTTCTTC	CASRSGGAYNEQFF
.	TRBD1	TRBV7-9	TRBJ2-7	TGTGCCAGCAGCTTAGCGTCCGGGACAGCCCACCACTACGAGCAGTACTTC	CASSLASGTAHHYEQYF
.	TRBD1	TRBV4-1	TRBJ1-5	TGCGCCAGCAGCCAACCGGACAGGGTCAGCAATCAGCCCCAGCATTTT	CASSQPDRVSNQPQHF
.	.	TRBV29-1	TRBJ2-7	TGCAGCGTTGGTAAGGGCCAGGGGCTCGAGCAGTACTTC	CSVGKGQGLEQYF
.	.	TRBV4-1	TRBJ1-6	TGCGCCAGCAGCCAAGATGAGGGACATCGGTATTCACCCCTCCATTTT	CASSQDEGHRYSPLHF
.	TRBD1	TRBV5-1	TRBJ2-5	TGCGCCAGCAGCGAGCGAAAACCGGGACAGGGGCTGGAGACCCAGTACTTC	CASSERKPGQGLETQYF
.	.	TRBV13	TRBJ2-7	TGTGCCAGCAGCGACACCCTGGGGGGGGGCCCCCCCTACGAGCAGTACTTC	CASSDTLGGGPPYEQYF
once	.	TRBV4-1	TRBJ2-7	TGCGCCAGCAGCCAGGCAGGCTTAACCTACGAGCAGTACTTC	CASSQAGLTYEQYF
.	TRBD1	TRBV7-7	TRBJ2-7	TGTGCCAGCAGCTTGGGGACAGGGTACGAGCAGTACTTC	CASSLGTGYEQYF
.	TRBD1	TRBV4-1	TRBJ2-7	TGCGCCAGCAGCAGACTGGGACAGGAGATCTACGAGCAGTACTTC	CASSRLGQEIYEQYF
.	.	TRBV6-5	TRBJ2-5	TGTGCCAGCAGCAGGGGACGGCTGGTGGAGACCCAGTACTTC	CASSRGRLVETQYF
few	TRBD1	TRBV11-3	TRBJ1-5	TGTGCCAGCATAACAGGGGGAGACTATAGCAATCAGCCCCAGCATTTT	CASITGGDYSNQPQHF
few	TRBD2	TRBV27	TRBJ2-2	TGTGCCAGCAGTCCAAGCGGGAGTTTCCGGGAGCTGTTTTTT	CASSPSGSFRELFF
.	.	TRBV29-1	TRBJ1-2	TGCAGCGTTGAGAGTGATCGGGCGGGGGCGAGGAATGGCTACACCTTC	CSVESDRAGARNGYTF
few	TRBD1	TRBV9	TRBJ1-6	TGTGCCAGCAGCCCCTTTGGACAGGGGGAGTCACCCCTCCACTTT	CASSPFGQGESPLHF